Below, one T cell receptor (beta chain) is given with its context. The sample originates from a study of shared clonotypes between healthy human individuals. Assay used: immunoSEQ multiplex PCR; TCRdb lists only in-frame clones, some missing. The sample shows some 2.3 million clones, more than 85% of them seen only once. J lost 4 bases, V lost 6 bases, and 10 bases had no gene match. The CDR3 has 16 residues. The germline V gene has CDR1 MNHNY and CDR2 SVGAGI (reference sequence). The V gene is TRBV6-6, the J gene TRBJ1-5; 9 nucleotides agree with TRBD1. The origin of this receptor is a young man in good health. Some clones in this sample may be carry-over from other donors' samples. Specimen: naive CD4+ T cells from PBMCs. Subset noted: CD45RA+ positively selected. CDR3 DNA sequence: TGTGCCAGCAGGAGAGACAGGGGGGCCCCAAATCAGCCCCAGCATTTT. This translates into CASRRDRGAPNQPQHF.